Listed below are T cell receptor beta chains from one sample, sequenced in a study of T cell responses to AZD1222 COVID-19 vaccine. This table comes from immunoSEQ multiplex PCR, and its TCRdb copy is limited to in-frame clones, with some not included. This sample has 110,000 or so clones, with more than 70% found just once. The sample here was peripheral blood, taken 28 days after the second AZD1222 dose. These receptor sequences come from an adult who received the AZD1222 COVID-19 vaccine. Both conserved end residues are part of each CDR3. The order of the fields is clone size, V gene, J gene, D gene, CDR3 DNA, CDR3 protein. A D gene is named only where the DNA matches it firmly. Some rows mark clone size as missing; the rest say once, few, many or name a class of expanded clone.

size: NA
V: TRBV7-6
J: TRBJ2-3
D: NA
DNA: TGTGCCAGCAGCTTAGATGTGTTCAGCACAGATACGCAGTATTTT
CDR3: CASSLDVFSTDTQYF

size: NA
V: TRBV7-8
J: TRBJ1-6
D: NA
DNA: TGTGCCAGCAGCTTAGTAGGAGGGCATAATTCACCCCTCCACTTT
CDR3: CASSLVGGHNSPLHF

size: NA
V: TRBV29-1
J: TRBJ1-3
D: NA
DNA: TGCAGCGTTGTTGAGGACCTCTCTGGAAACACCATATATTTT
CDR3: CSVVEDLSGNTIYF

size: NA
V: TRBV7-2
J: TRBJ2-3
D: TRBD2
DNA: TGTGCCAGCAGGCGTCCCGGGACTAGCGGGGGGGCGACAGATACGCAGTATTTT
CDR3: CASRRPGTSGGATDTQYF

size: NA
V: TRBV2
J: TRBJ1-1
D: NA
DNA: TGTGCCAGCAAGGAGTCTAGGTGGGGAAGCACTGAAGCTTTCTTT
CDR3: CASKESRWGSTEAFF

size: once
V: TRBV2
J: TRBJ1-4
D: NA
DNA: TGTGCCAGCACTGATCGAGGGACTAATGAAAAACTGTTTTTT
CDR3: CASTDRGTNEKLFF

size: NA
V: TRBV3-1/TRBV3-2
J: TRBJ2-1
D: TRBD1
DNA: TGTGCCAGCAGCCAGGACAGGACAGGCTGGGACAATGAGCAGTTCTTC
CDR3: CASSQDRTGWDNEQFF

size: NA
V: TRBV5-8
J: TRBJ2-3
D: NA
DNA: TGTGCCAGCAGCTTTGGGGGGGCTGATACGCAGTATTTT
CDR3: CASSFGGADTQYF

size: NA
V: TRBV6-2/TRBV6-3
J: TRBJ1-1
D: NA
DNA: TGTGCCAGCAGTTACGGGGGCAGTAATACTGAAGCTTTCTTT
CDR3: CASSYGGSNTEAFF

size: NA
V: TRBV4-3
J: TRBJ1-3
D: NA
DNA: TGCGCCAGCAGCCAAGATTTAATCTCTGGAAACACCATATATTTT
CDR3: CASSQDLISGNTIYF

size: once
V: TRBV5-6
J: TRBJ1-5
D: TRBD1
DNA: TGTGCCAGCAGCTTGTATACAGGGGGCGGCAATCAGCCCCAGCATTTT
CDR3: CASSLYTGGGNQPQHF

size: NA
V: TRBV6-4
J: TRBJ2-3
D: TRBD2
DNA: TGTGCCAGCAGCGCCGGGACTAGCGACACAGATACGCAGTATTTT
CDR3: CASSAGTSDTDTQYF

size: NA
V: TRBV5-4
J: TRBJ2-1
D: TRBD1
DNA: TGTGCCAGCACCCCGACAGGGCGCAATGAGCAGTTCTTC
CDR3: CASTPTGRNEQFF

size: few
V: TRBV29-1
J: TRBJ2-7
D: NA
DNA: TGCAGCGTTGAAGCTGGGTCAGGGCTAACCTACGAGCAGTACTTC
CDR3: CSVEAGSGLTYEQYF

size: NA
V: TRBV25-1
J: TRBJ2-3
D: NA
DNA: TGTGCCAGCAGTGACCCCCGCACAGATACGCAGTATTTT
CDR3: CASSDPRTDTQYF

size: NA
V: TRBV7-2
J: TRBJ1-5
D: NA
DNA: TGTGCCAGCAGCGGCAGTGGAGGGGTCCAGCCCCAGCATTTT
CDR3: CASSGSGGVQPQHF

size: NA
V: TRBV6-5
J: TRBJ1-4
D: TRBD1
DNA: TGTGCCAGCAGATCTGGACAGGGGGTAAATGAAAAACTGTTTTTT
CDR3: CASRSGQGVNEKLFF

size: NA
V: TRBV7-2
J: TRBJ2-5
D: NA
DNA: TGTGCCAGCAGCTTAGGAGGGGTTCAAGAGACCCAGTACTTC
CDR3: CASSLGGVQETQYF

size: NA
V: TRBV19
J: TRBJ1-5
D: NA
DNA: TGTGCCAGTAGTGCCGGGACCTTACAGCCCCAGCATTTT
CDR3: CASSAGTLQPQHF

size: NA
V: TRBV4-3
J: TRBJ1-2
D: NA
DNA: TGCGCCAGCAGCCCGACTTCGACAGGCTATGGCTACACCTTC
CDR3: CASSPTSTGYGYTF

size: NA
V: TRBV5-1
J: TRBJ2-1
D: TRBD1
DNA: TGCGCCAGCAGCCCAGGACAGGGGCCGGAAAATGAGCAGTTCTTC
CDR3: CASSPGQGPENEQFF

size: NA
V: TRBV7-2
J: TRBJ2-7
D: NA
DNA: TGTGCCAGCAGCTTACTCCTAGAGGCAGGGAGAAATTACGAGCAGTACTTC
CDR3: CASSLLLEAGRNYEQYF

size: NA
V: TRBV23-1
J: TRBJ1-1
D: NA
DNA: TGCGCCAGCAGTCAATGGGCCCCTGAAAACACTGAAGCTTTCTTT
CDR3: CASSQWAPENTEAFF

size: NA
V: TRBV7-9
J: TRBJ1-3
D: NA
DNA: TGTGCCACACCAGGGGATAAGGAGCCTTCTGGAAACACCATATATTTT
CDR3: CATPGDKEPSGNTIYF

size: NA
V: TRBV5-8
J: TRBJ2-5
D: NA
DNA: TGTGCCAGCAGCCTTCTACAAGAGACCCAGTACTTC
CDR3: CASSLLQETQYF

size: once
V: TRBV6-1
J: TRBJ1-1
D: NA
DNA: TGTGCCAGCAGTGAAGTCGTGTACACTGAAGCTTTCTTT
CDR3: CASSEVVYTEAFF